The rows below give T cell receptor beta chains drawn from one sample of a study of blood T cell repertoires in COVID-19. The assay was immunoSEQ multiplex PCR, and TCRdb's table has in-frame clones only and misses some. The data contain roughly 130,000 clones, 70% to 85% of them singletons. Specimen: peripheral blood. The receptors shown here come from a man between 60 and 70 years old with acute or convalescent COVID-19. CDR3s include the opening cysteine and the closing phenylalanine or tryptophan. The order of the fields is CDR3 protein, J gene, V gene.

CDR3aa: CASSQDSSQGYEQYF
j_gene: TRBJ2-7
v_gene: TRBV4-2

CDR3aa: CASSLRGQPQHF
j_gene: TRBJ1-5
v_gene: TRBV6-2/TRBV6-3

CDR3aa: CATEDRASGNTIYF
j_gene: TRBJ1-3
v_gene: TRBV28

CDR3aa: CASCLDRGNQPQHF
j_gene: TRBJ1-5
v_gene: TRBV2

CDR3aa: CASSLEPGGGYTF
j_gene: TRBJ1-2
v_gene: TRBV11-2

CDR3aa: CASSQGGAYSGNTIYF
j_gene: TRBJ1-3
v_gene: TRBV4-2

CDR3aa: CASSPLGLVYNEQFF
j_gene: TRBJ2-1
v_gene: TRBV7-7

CDR3aa: CASSPDRGSTTNEKLFF
j_gene: TRBJ1-4
v_gene: TRBV5-1

CDR3aa: CASSQYRGSSYEQYF
j_gene: TRBJ2-7
v_gene: TRBV4-3

CDR3aa: CATKADQTNEKLFF
j_gene: TRBJ1-4
v_gene: TRBV19

CDR3aa: CASSLTLEKLFF
j_gene: TRBJ1-4
v_gene: TRBV12-3/TRBV12-4

CDR3aa: CASSPLAGLAGGYEQYF
j_gene: TRBJ2-7
v_gene: TRBV14

CDR3aa: CAWSSAAGGRTEAFF
j_gene: TRBJ1-1
v_gene: TRBV30

CDR3aa: CASSSVPNTEAFF
j_gene: TRBJ1-1
v_gene: TRBV5-1

CDR3aa: CASSPYTTGRGNTIYF
j_gene: TRBJ1-3
v_gene: TRBV18

CDR3aa: CASRGQGSGTEAFF
j_gene: TRBJ1-1
v_gene: TRBV6-5

CDR3aa: CASSVALLNTGELFF
j_gene: TRBJ2-2
v_gene: TRBV9

CDR3aa: CASSLGWDRGYTIYF
j_gene: TRBJ1-3
v_gene: TRBV7-2

CDR3aa: CASSYTTGRSEKLFF
j_gene: TRBJ1-4
v_gene: TRBV6-6

CDR3aa: CASSLVGQGVRENSPLHF
j_gene: TRBJ1-6
v_gene: TRBV5-6

CDR3aa: CAWSVQGVNIQYF
j_gene: TRBJ2-4
v_gene: TRBV30

CDR3aa: CSASTQVKLAGRNEQFF
j_gene: TRBJ2-1
v_gene: TRBV20-1

CDR3aa: CASNVYQGTGTF
j_gene: TRBJ1-2
v_gene: TRBV2